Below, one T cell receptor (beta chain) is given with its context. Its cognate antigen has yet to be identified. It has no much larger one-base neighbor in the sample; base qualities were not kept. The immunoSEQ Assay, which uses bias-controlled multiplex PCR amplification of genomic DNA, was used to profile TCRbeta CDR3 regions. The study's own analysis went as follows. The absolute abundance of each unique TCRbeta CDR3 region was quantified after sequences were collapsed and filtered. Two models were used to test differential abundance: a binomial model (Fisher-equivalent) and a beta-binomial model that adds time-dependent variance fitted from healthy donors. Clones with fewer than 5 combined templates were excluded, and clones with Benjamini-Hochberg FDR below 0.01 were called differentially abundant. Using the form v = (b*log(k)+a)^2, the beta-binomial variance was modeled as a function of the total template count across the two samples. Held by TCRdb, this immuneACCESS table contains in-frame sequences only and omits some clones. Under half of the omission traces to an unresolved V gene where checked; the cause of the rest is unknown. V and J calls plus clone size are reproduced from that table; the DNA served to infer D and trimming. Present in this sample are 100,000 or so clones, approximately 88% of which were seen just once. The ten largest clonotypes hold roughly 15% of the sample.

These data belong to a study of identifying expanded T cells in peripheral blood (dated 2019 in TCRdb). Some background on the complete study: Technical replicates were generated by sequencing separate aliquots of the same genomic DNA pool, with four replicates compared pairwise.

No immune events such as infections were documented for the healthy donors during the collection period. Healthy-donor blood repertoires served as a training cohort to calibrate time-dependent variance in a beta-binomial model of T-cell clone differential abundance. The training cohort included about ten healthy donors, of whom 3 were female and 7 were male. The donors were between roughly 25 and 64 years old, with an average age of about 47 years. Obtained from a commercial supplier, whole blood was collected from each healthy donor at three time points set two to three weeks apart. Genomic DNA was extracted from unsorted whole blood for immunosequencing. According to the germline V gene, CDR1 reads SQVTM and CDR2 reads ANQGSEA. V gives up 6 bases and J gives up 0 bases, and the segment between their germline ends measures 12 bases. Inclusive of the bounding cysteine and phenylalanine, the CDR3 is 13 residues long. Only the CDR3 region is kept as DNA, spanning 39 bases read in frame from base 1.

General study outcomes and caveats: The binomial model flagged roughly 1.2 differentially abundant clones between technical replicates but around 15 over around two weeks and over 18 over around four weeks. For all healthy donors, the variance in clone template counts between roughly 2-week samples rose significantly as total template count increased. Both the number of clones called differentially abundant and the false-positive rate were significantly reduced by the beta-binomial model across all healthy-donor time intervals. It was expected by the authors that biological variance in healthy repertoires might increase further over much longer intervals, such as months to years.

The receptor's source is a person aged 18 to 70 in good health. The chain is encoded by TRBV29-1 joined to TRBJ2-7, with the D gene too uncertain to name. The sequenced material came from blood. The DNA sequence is TGCAGCGTGGGGATGGGGAACTCCTACGAGCAGTACTTC. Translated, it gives CSVGMGNSYEQYF.